This TCR beta chain was recorded in a study of blood T cell repertoires in COVID-19. Study at large: The samples span acute and convalescent COVID-19 from the United States, Italy and Spain.

CDR1 SGHAT and CDR2 FQNNGV come from the germline V gene. The CDR3 spans 13 residues. Trimming took off 5 bases at V and 4 bases at J, with 10 bases between the two ends. Repertoires were generated with immunoSEQ multiplex PCR, while TCRdb's copy carries only in-frame clones and drops some. The table has roughly 300,000 clones, around 86% seen once. The chain recombines TRBV11-2 with TRBJ2-3; no clear D gene. This sequence originates from a woman aged 40 to 55 with acute COVID-19. The sequenced sample consisted of PBMCs or T cells enriched from blood (not recorded which). The CDR3 DNA follows: TGTGCCAGCAGCCTGTCGGTGGCAGATACGCAGTATTTT. It encodes CASSLSVADTQYF. Supplemented by reference TRBV11-2 and TRBJ2-3, the full variable domain reads EAGVAQSPRYKIIEKRQSVAFWCNPISGHATLYWYQQILGQGPKLLIQFQNNGVVDDSQLPKDRFSAERLKGVDSTLKIQPAKLEDSAVYLCASSLSVADTQYFGPGTRLTVL.